Sequencing of this T cell receptor beta chain was carried out in a study of blood T cell repertoires in COVID-19. Using immunoSEQ multiplex PCR, the repertoire was profiled, and TCRdb retains in-frame clones only, with some absent. The sample has 150,000 to 200,000 clones, more than 70% seen once; the top ten hold about 14%. Sequencing was carried out using peripheral blood. The sequence was obtained from a man aged 18 to 30 with active or convalescent COVID-19.

CDR3 loop: CASSFWTSGANNEQFF. The CDR3 DNA sequence: TGTGCCAGCAGTTTTTGGACTAGCGGAGCGAACAATGAGCAGTTCTTC. The V gene is TRBV6-2 or TRBV6-3, the J gene TRBJ2-1; 10 nucleotides agree with TRBD2. Trimming took 4 bases from V and 5 from J; bases not matched to a gene: 8. The CDR3 runs 16 residues. CDR1 and CDR2 from the germline V gene are MNHEY and SVGEGT.